Each of the 14 T cell receptor beta chains below was sequenced from the same sample in a study of control samples from healthy donors and cancer patients. Method: immunoSEQ multiplex PCR; TCRdb's copy keeps in-frame clones and lacks some. The sample lists about 120,000 clones, around 90% occurring once. Source material: blood. The receptor set was obtained from a man aged 40-49 years in good health.

This rearrangement joins TRBV7-2 to TRBJ2-3; TRBD2 aligns across 8 bases. The CDR3 covers 16 residues. With 1 base clipped from V and 4 bases from J, the junction kept 7 bases outside the gene matches. Germline loops: CDR1 SGHTA, CDR2 FQGNSA. This CDR3 reads CASSLGGRGGADTQYF. The CDR3 DNA reads TGTGCCAGCAGCTTAGGAGGACGGGGGGGCGCAGATACGCAGTATTTT. Supplemented by reference TRBV7-2 and TRBJ2-3, the full variable domain reads GAGVSQSPSNKVTEKGKDVELRCDPISGHTALYWYRQSLGQGLEFLIYFQGNSAPDKSGLPSDRFSAERTGGSVSTLTIQRTQQEDSAVYLCASSLGGRGGADTQYFGPGTRLTVL.

The chain employs TRBV6-1 and TRBJ1-2, with a possible D match to TRBD1 (5 bases). Trimming cost V 0 bases and J 2 bases, with 10 bases left between them. CDR1 is MNHNS, CDR2 SASEGT, per germline. The length of the CDR3 is 15 residues. The CDR3 nucleotides are TGTGCCAGCAGTGAAGCGCTACAGGCGAACTATGGCTACACCTTC. Translated, it gives CASSEALQANYGYTF.

The V and J genes are TRBV9 and TRBJ2-5; D perhaps matches TRBD2 (5 bases). Germline assignment: CDR1 SGDLS and CDR2 YYNGEE. The CDR3 contains 13 residues. With 3 bases removed from V and 5 bases from J, the gap between germline ends came to 11 bases. Written as DNA, the CDR3 is TGTGCCAGCAGCGGTGACCGCGGGGAGACCCAGTACTTC. This translates into CASSGDRGETQYF. Full variable domain (outside the CDR3, taken from reference TRBV9 and TRBJ2-5): DSGVTQTPKHLITATGQRVTLRCSPRSGDLSVYWYQQSLDQGLQFLIQYYNGEERAKGNILERFSAQQFPDLHSELNLSSLELGDSALYFCASSGDRGETQYFGPGTRLLVL.

This clone showed up just once. V is TRBV7-9 and J is TRBJ2-6, with D maybe TRBD2 (6 bases). This CDR3 region has 17 residues. Germline V gene sequence: CDR1 SEHNR, CDR2 FQNEAQ (reference sequence). The V end lost 5 bases, the J end lost 1 base, and 15 bases lay between the germline ends. The CDR3 loop is CASSERAPRSGANVLTF. The CDR3 coding sequence is TGTGCCAGCAGCGAGCGGGCCCCGAGGTCTGGGGCCAACGTCCTGACTTTC.

This clone was detected only once. The chain couples TRBV18 to TRBJ1-5, with a tentative D call TRBD1 (5 bases). The CDR3 loop spans 13 amino acids. V lost 6 bases and J lost 4, with 10 bases in between. Germline V CDR1 and CDR2: KGHSH, LQKENI. The CDR3 protein is CASSLDRNQPQHF. The CDR3 DNA is TGTGCCAGCTCTCTCGACAGAAATCAGCCCCAGCATTTT.

The rearrangement links TRBV2 to TRBJ1-1; D remains unclear. The V gene's germline CDR1 is SNHLY and CDR2 FYNNEI. Trimming left V 7 bases short and J 0 bases short, with 9 bases between. This CDR3 has 13 residues. This chain's CDR3 is CASTPALNTEAFF. The CDR3 DNA reads as TGTGCCAGCACCCCAGCATTGAACACTGAAGCTTTCTTT.

Note on this clone: Given the absence of the conserved phenylalanine or tryptophan at the CDR3 end, a read error is likely. It is unclear where the CDR3 begins or ends on the DNA, so no DNA is shown, and the CDR3 is as TCRdb lists it. The chain couples TRBV27 to TRBJ1-3. With termini counted, the CDR3 has 10 amino acids. Germline V gives CDR1 MNHEY, CDR2 SMNVEV (reference sequence). CDR3: CASSYRTQVV.

The J gene is TRBJ1-2, the V gene TRBV18; D perhaps matches TRBD1 (5 bases). The V and J ends lost 2 bases and 1 base respectively, with 11 bases between them. CDR1 and CDR2 (germline): KGHSH, LQKENI. The length of the CDR3 is 15 residues. CDR3 sequence: CASSPVGEVNYGYTF. CDR3 bases: TGTGCCAGCTCACCAGTGGGGGAGGTTAACTATGGCTACACCTTC.

The genes are TRBV19 and TRBJ1-2; D unresolved. V was pared by 5 bases and J by 8 bases, with 9 bases between. The CDR3 covers 11 residues. Germline assignment: CDR1 LNHDA and CDR2 SQIVND (reference sequence). The CDR3 DNA sequence: TGTGCCAGTAGTTTATCGGCGGGCTACACCTTC. Translating gives CASSLSAGYTF.

V usage is TRBV19 and J usage is TRBJ1-5; D is perhaps TRBD1 (6 bases). Germline V gives CDR1 LNHDA, CDR2 SQIVND (reference sequence). The V end was cut by 6 bases, the J end by 5 bases, with 17 bases between. The CDR3 consists of 15 residues. The chain's CDR3 is CASRDRGGVDQPQHF. In DNA form, the CDR3 reads TGTGCCAGTAGGGATAGAGGGGGAGTGGATCAGCCCCAGCATTTT.

V usage is TRBV27 and J usage is TRBJ1-6; no clear D gene. The CDR3 sequence is 14 residues long. CDR1 is MNHEY and CDR2 is SMNVEV in the germline V gene (reference sequence). The V gene lost 1 base and the J gene lost 9 bases, with 10 bases spanning the gap. The CDR3 loop reads CASSLYEGGSPLHF. Here the CDR3 DNA reads TGTGCCAGCAGTTTATATGAGGGTGGTTCACCCCTCCACTTT.

This chain connects TRBV30 to TRBJ1-2; D is perhaps TRBD1 (6 bases). The germline V gene encodes CDR1 GTSNPN and CDR2 SVGIG (reference sequence). Trimming pared 5 bases from V and 2 bases from J, leaving 12 bases between. The CDR3 runs to 13 residues. CDR3 protein: CAWGNGQNYGYTF. CDR3 coding DNA: TGTGCCTGGGGAAATGGACAGAACTATGGCTACACCTTC.

V is TRBV4-1 and J is TRBJ1-3, with 10 bases that match TRBD1. The CDR3 runs 16 residues. After removal of 3 bases from V and 10 bases from J, the junction contained 12 bases not matched to a gene. Germline lookup yields CDR1 MGHRA and CDR2 YSYEKL. CDR3 DNA sequence: TGCGCCAGCAGCCATGAGACGGGACAGGGGCCTCCTACCATATATTTT. Translating gives CASSHETGQGPPTIYF.

This clone was picked up one time. This chain connects TRBV11-2 to TRBJ2-5; D is perhaps TRBD1 (5 bases). V dropped 2 bases and J dropped 4 bases, with 11 bases sitting between them. Germline lookup yields CDR1 SGHAT and CDR2 FQNNGV. This CDR3 is 14 amino acids long. CDR3 bases: TGTGCCAGCAGCTTACGAGCAGGGCGAGAGACCCAGTACTTC. Its protein is CASSLRAGRETQYF.